One and the same sample provided the 16 T cell receptor beta chains below, sequenced in a study of blood T cell repertoires in COVID-19. Profiled with immunoSEQ multiplex PCR; TCRdb holds only in-frame clones, not every one. This sample has over 110,000 clones, with approximately 88% found just once. Sequencing was done on a sample of peripheral blood. These receptors were taken from a human donor in a cohort sampled during active COVID-19.

The chain carries TRBV9 and TRBJ2-7; TRBD1 might be the D (5 bases). The CDR3 is 16 residues long. Germline V gene data show CDR1 as SGDLS and CDR2 as YYNGEE. V lost 0 bases and J lost 1, with 14 bases in between. CDR3 sequence (DNA): TGTGCCAGCAGCGTAGCGCCCTCTCAGGGTTCCTACGAGCAGTACTTC. Protein sequence: CASSVAPSQGSYEQYF. Drawing the rest from reference TRBV9 and TRBJ2-7, the complete variable domain is DSGVTQTPKHLITATGQRVTLRCSPRSGDLSVYWYQQSLDQGLQFLIQYYNGEERAKGNILERFSAQQFPDLHSELNLSSLELGDSALYFCASSVAPSQGSYEQYFGPGTRLTVT.

V and J are TRBV10-3 and TRBJ1-1; D may be TRBD1 (5 bases). Germline V gene lookup returns CDR1 ENHRY and CDR2 SYGVKD. The CDR3 covers 13 residues. Trimming removed 4 bases at V and 4 bases at J, with 10 bases between. CDR3 protein: CAISGLGGTEAFF. The CDR3 DNA is TGTGCCATCAGTGGTTTGGGGGGCACTGAAGCTTTCTTT.

DNA of the CDR3: TGTGCCAGCAGTTCTCCAACGGGGCCCCAGCATTTT. Translation: CASSSPTGPQHF. This rearrangement joins TRBV12-3 or TRBV12-4 to TRBJ1-5; unclear D gene. V gave up 4 bases and J gave up 9 bases, with 10 bases separating them. The CDR3 sequence is 12 residues long.

As for this clone: Relative to the germline gene, one junction end is altered; a read error may explain this. The chain carries TRBV10-3 and TRBJ1-1, with 9 bases that match TRBD1. CDR1 is ENHRY, CDR2 SYGVKD, per germline. The CDR3 is 14 amino acids. In DNA, the CDR3 is TGTGCCAGCCGGGACAGGGTGGGGAACAGTGAAGCTTTCTTT. This codes for CASRDRVGNSEAFF.

The rearrangement joins TRBV18 to TRBJ2-7; TRBD1 matches 10 bases. J gave up 6 bases and V 6 bases, and 8 bases lay outside the gene matches. The germline V gene has CDR1 KGHSH and CDR2 LQKENI. This CDR3 contains 14 residues. The CDR3 protein is CASSQDRGQGEQYF. CDR3 sequence (DNA): TGTGCCAGCTCGCAAGACAGGGGGCAAGGCGAGCAGTACTTC.

The V call is TRBV9, the J call TRBJ1-2; 7 bases match TRBD1. The CDR3 consists of 17 residues. Germline-derived CDR1 and CDR2 are SGDLS and YYNGEE. The V gene end was trimmed by 0 bases and the J gene end by 2 bases; junction bases not matched to a gene: 10. Here the CDR3 DNA reads TGTGCCAGCAGCGTAGGGTCCGCGGGACAGAGAAACTATGGCTACACCTTC. It encodes CASSVGSAGQRNYGYTF.

The V gene is TRBV4-1, the J gene TRBJ1-2; D uncertain. The CDR3 has 14 residues. Trimming cost V 1 base and J 4 bases, with 10 bases left between them. Germline V gene sequence: CDR1 MGHRA, CDR2 YSYEKL. CDR3 loop: CASSQVGDRYGYTF. CDR3 in DNA: TGCGCCAGCAGCCAAGTGGGAGACCGCTATGGCTACACCTTC.

This clone was counted between two and nine times. This sequence joins TRBV19 and TRBJ2-2; the D gene is possibly TRBD2 (6 bases). The ends were cut back, 2 bases at V and 4 bases at J, with 11 bases in the middle. The CDR3 sequence is 15 residues long. Looked up from germline, CDR1 is LNHDA and CDR2 is SQIVND (reference sequence). This chain's CDR3 is CASSILALGTGELFF. DNA of the CDR3: TGTGCCAGTAGTATACTAGCGCTCGGCACCGGGGAGCTGTTTTTT.

This clone was seen once. This sequence joins TRBV12-3 or TRBV12-4 and TRBJ1-2; tentatively, D is TRBD1 (5 bases). Trimming cost V 7 bases and J 8 bases, with 14 bases left between them. CDR3 size: 12 residues. Here the CDR3 reads CASTWGIEGYTF. CDR3 nucleotide sequence: TGTGCCAGCACCTGGGGCATAGAAGGCTACACCTTC.

The chain is built from TRBV9 and TRBJ1-6, with a weak D call TRBD1 (6 bases). The CDR3 runs to 14 residues. Per the germline V gene, CDR1 is SGDLS and CDR2 is YYNGEE. The germline V and J ends were trimmed by 0 bases and 9 bases, with 10 bases remaining between them. As DNA, the CDR3 is TGTGCCAGCAGCGTAGGTAACAGGGTTTCACCCCTCCACTTT. Protein: CASSVGNRVSPLHF.

This clone was counted only a few times. The chain carries TRBV5-7 and TRBJ1-6, with a possible D match to TRBD1 (6 bases). TRBV5-7 is an ORF; its function is uncertain. The CDR3 consists of 17 residues. Trimming removed 4 bases at V and 0 bases at J, with 14 bases between. The CDR3 sequence: CASSLRQASSYNSPLHF. The CDR3 DNA is TGTGCCAGCAGCCTACGACAGGCTAGCTCCTATAATTCACCCCTCCACTTT.

The chain employs TRBV9 and TRBJ2-7; TRBD1 matches 9 bases. V dropped 5 bases and J dropped 4; count of bases not matched to a gene: 7. This CDR3 is 14 amino acids long. The germline CDR1 and CDR2 sequences are SGDLS and YYNGEE. CDR3 protein: CASSVGGQGYEQYF. The CDR3 coding sequence is TGTGCCAGCAGTGTGGGGGGACAGGGATACGAGCAGTACTTC.

This clone was recorded a few times. The rearrangement links TRBV18 to TRBJ2-5; 10 bases map to TRBD2. Germline values: CDR1 KGHSH, CDR2 LQKENI. The CDR3 runs 17 residues. The trim removed 2 bases at V and 2 bases at J, leaving 8 bases unmatched. The CDR3 loop reads CASSPVGSGGTQETQYF. The CDR3 coding sequence is TGTGCCAGCTCACCAGTTGGTAGCGGGGGGACTCAAGAGACCCAGTACTTC.

V is TRBV7-3 and J is TRBJ2-1; TRBD1 might be the D (5 bases). V was trimmed by 3 bases and J by 16 bases, leaving 16 bases between them. Germline assignment: CDR1 SGHTA and CDR2 FQGTGA. The CDR3 runs 12 residues. The CDR3 region has the DNA TGTGCCAGCAGCTTGGAAGGAAGGGGAAAATTCTTC. This codes for CASSLEGRGKFF.

The V gene is TRBV27, the J gene TRBJ1-1, with D perhaps TRBD1 (5 bases). Trimming took off 6 bases at V and 3 bases at J, with 11 bases between the two ends. Germline CDR1 and CDR2: MNHEY and SMNVEV (reference sequence). The CDR3 is 13 amino acids. CDR3 sequence: CASRRRDHTEAFF. The CDR3 DNA reads as TGTGCCAGCAGGCGCAGGGATCACACTGAAGCTTTCTTT.

This chain links TRBV5-1 with TRBJ2-5; no clear D gene. The CDR3 covers 16 residues. Trimming took off 4 bases at V and 10 bases at J, with 26 bases between the two ends. Germline-derived CDR1 and CDR2 are SGHRS and YFSETQ. The CDR3 DNA sequence: TGCGCCAGCAGCAAGGTCGGCAGACTTGAAAGAGTGGACCAGTACTTC. Amino acid sequence: CASSKVGRLERVDQYF.